This TCR beta chain derives from a study of radiotherapy plus CTLA-4 blockade in lung cancer. For the study at large: Disease control was present in more than 25% of patients, and objective responses in 15% to 20%.

Regarding this clone: What it recognizes is unknown.

Using immunoSEQ multiplex PCR, the repertoire was profiled, and TCRdb retains in-frame clones only, with some absent. The repertoire holds 80,000 or so clones, 84% seen once, with approximately 0.77% in the top ten. The study's findings and limits: Researchers report tumor-derived TCR clones expanding in blood after radiotherapy plus ipilimumab. With interferon-beta, early dynamics of blood T cell clones were reported to best predict response.

This receptor was taken from a human donor with non-small cell lung cancer who had stable disease on radiotherapy plus ipilimumab. Sample: peripheral blood, taken from a patient treated with radiotherapy plus ipilimumab.

In nucleotides, the CDR3 is TGCGCCAGCAGCCGCGGGCTGAGAACAGATACGCAGTATTTT. Its translation is CASSRGLRTDTQYF. The chain links TRBV5-1 to TRBJ2-3; a weak D match, TRBD2 (5 bases). V lost 4 bases, J lost 3 bases, and 12 bases lay in between. This CDR3 contains 14 residues. Germline V gives CDR1 SGHRS, CDR2 YFSETQ.